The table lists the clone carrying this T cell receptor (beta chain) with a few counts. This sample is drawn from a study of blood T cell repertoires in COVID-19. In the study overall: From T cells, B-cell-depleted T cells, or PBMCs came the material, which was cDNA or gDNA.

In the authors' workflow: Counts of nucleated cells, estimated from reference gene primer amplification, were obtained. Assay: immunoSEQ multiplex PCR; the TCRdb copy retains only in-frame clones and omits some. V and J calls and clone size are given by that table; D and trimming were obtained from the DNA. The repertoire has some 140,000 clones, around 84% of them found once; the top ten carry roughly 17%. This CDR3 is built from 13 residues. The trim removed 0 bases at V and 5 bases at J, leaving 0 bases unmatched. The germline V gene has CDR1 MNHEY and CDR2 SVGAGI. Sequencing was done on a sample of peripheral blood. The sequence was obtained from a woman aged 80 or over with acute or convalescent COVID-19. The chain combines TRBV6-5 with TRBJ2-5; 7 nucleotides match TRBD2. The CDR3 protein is CASSYSTSETQYF. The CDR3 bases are TGTGCCAGCAGTTACTCGACTAGCGAGACCCAGTACTTC.